Shown below are 15 T cell receptor beta chains from a single sample sequenced in a study of cytomegalovirus exposure and HLA in healthy donors. TCRdb keeps only in-frame clones here, not all; method: immunoSEQ multiplex PCR. Among around 160,000 clones listed, less than 95% were seen once. The sequenced sample was PBMCs. These receptors came from a woman aged 18 to 35 in good health and CMV-seropositive.

V gene TRBV30 combines with J gene TRBJ2-5; tentative D call: TRBD1 (6 bases). Trimming took 3 bases from V and 3 from J, leaving 11 bases between them. CDR1 is GTSNPN and CDR2 is SVGIG in the germline V gene (reference sequence). The CDR3 extends over 13 amino acids. CDR3 DNA sequence: TGTGCCTGGAGAATCCCAGGGGAAGAGACCCAGTACTTC. Its protein is CAWRIPGEETQYF. Full variable domain (rest looked up from reference TRBV30 and TRBJ2-5): SQTIHQWPATLVQPVGSPLSLECTVEGTSNPNLYWYRQAAGRGLQLLFYSVGIGQISSEVPQNLSASRPQDRQFILSSKKLLLSDSGFYLCAWRIPGEETQYFGPGTRLLVL.

This chain uses TRBV15 with TRBJ2-7, with 8 bases that match TRBD1. From germline, CDR1 is LNHNV and CDR2 YYDKDF (reference sequence). The V gene end was trimmed by 5 bases and the J gene end by 1 base; junction bases not matched to a gene: 7. The CDR3 length is 15 residues. CDR3 DNA: TGTGCCACCAGCCGGGTTGGACAGGGTTCCTACGAGCAGTACTTC. It translates to CATSRVGQGSYEQYF. The variable domain in full, with the rest retrieved from reference TRBV15 and TRBJ2-7, is DAMVIQNPRYQVTQFGKPVTLSCSQTLNHNVMYWYQQKSSQAPKLLFHYYDKDFNNEADTPDNFQSRRPNTSFCFLDIRSPGLGDTAMYLCATSRVGQGSYEQYFGPGTRLTVT.

The chain carries TRBV6-5 and TRBJ2-6; D not resolved. This CDR3 region has 15 residues. Germline loops: CDR1 MNHEY, CDR2 SVGAGI. The germline V and J ends were trimmed by 2 bases and 3 bases, with 8 bases remaining between them. CDR3 amino acids: CASSYQPSGANVLTF. For the CDR3, the DNA is TGTGCCAGCAGTTACCAACCCAGTGGGGCCAACGTCCTGACTTTC.

CDR3 sequence: CASSVGGFLPGGYTF. The CDR3 region has the DNA TGTGCCAGCAGCGTGGGGGGTTTTTTGCCTGGTGGCTACACCTTC. The rearrangement links TRBV9 to TRBJ1-2; possibly TRBD1 for D (5 bases). CDR3 size: 15 residues. V dropped 2 bases and J dropped 7 bases, with 18 bases sitting between them. Germline V gene lookup returns CDR1 SGDLS and CDR2 YYNGEE.

This sequence joins TRBV4-2 and TRBJ2-7; D perhaps matches TRBD2 (6 bases). Germline V gene lookup returns CDR1 LGHNA and CDR2 YNFKEQ. Trimming removed 1 base at V and 0 bases at J, with 22 bases between. The CDR3 runs to 19 residues. The CDR3 region is CASSQAQSAGGATSYEQYF. The CDR3 coding sequence is TGTGCCAGCAGCCAAGCCCAGTCCGCTGGAGGGGCCACCTCCTACGAGCAGTACTTC.

CDR3 sequence (DNA): TGCGCCAGCAGCCATAAGGACAGGGAATTTAACTATGGCTACACCTTC. It specifies CASSHKDREFNYGYTF. This rearrangement joins TRBV4-3 to TRBJ1-2; TRBD1 matches at 8 bases. CDR3 length: 16 amino acids. The V gene end was trimmed by 3 bases and the J gene end by 1 base; junction bases not matched to a gene: 7. Germline lookup yields CDR1 LGHNA and CDR2 YSLEER.

V is TRBV19 and J is TRBJ1-4, with TRBD1 as a possible D gene (5 bases). The CDR3 consists of 14 residues. Germline CDR1 is LNHDA and CDR2 is SQIVND (reference sequence). V was pared by 6 bases and J by 2 bases, with 10 bases between. CDR3 DNA sequence: TGTGCCAGTAGCTTCCAGGGTACTAATGAAAAACTGTTTTTT. Protein product: CASSFQGTNEKLFF. Looking up the rest from reference TRBV19 and TRBJ1-4 gives the full variable domain: DGGITQSPKYLFRKEGQNVTLSCEQNLNHDAMYWYRQDPGQGLRLIYYSQIVNDFQKGDIAEGYSVSREKKESFPLTVTSAQKNPTAFYLCASSFQGTNEKLFFGSGTQLSVL.

The genes are TRBV11-2 and TRBJ2-4; the D gene is possibly TRBD2 (5 bases). This CDR3 has 14 residues. Per the germline V gene, CDR1 is SGHAT and CDR2 is FQNNGV. V lost 5 bases to trimming and J lost 10 bases, with 18 bases between them. CDR3 residues: CASSTRQPEVIQYF. The DNA for the CDR3 is TGTGCCAGCAGCACCCGTCAACCGGAGGTTATTCAGTACTTC.

The chain uses TRBV9 and TRBJ2-3; 7 positions match TRBD2. The CDR3 extends over 13 amino acids. Germline CDR1 SGDLS, CDR2 YYNGEE. V lost 6 bases, J lost 5 bases, and 6 bases stayed unmatched. CDR3 DNA: TGTGCCAGCAACGGGGGGTCGGGAGATACGCAGTATTTT. This gives the protein CASNGGSGDTQYF.

The chain combines TRBV7-6 with TRBJ2-5; 11 bases match TRBD2. Unmatched junction bases numbered 12, after V lost 1 base and J lost 5 bases. The length of the CDR3 is 18 residues. Germline CDR1 reads SGHVS; CDR2 reads FNYEAQ. As DNA, the CDR3 is TGTGCCAGCAGCTTAGAAGGACCTACTAGCGGGGGAGGGGAGACCCAGTACTTC. Translated: CASSLEGPTSGGGETQYF.

The chain uses TRBV14 and TRBJ2-7; 9 bases align to TRBD1. V lost 5 bases and J lost 3; bases outside the gene matches: 2. This CDR3 comprises 13 residues. CDR1 SGHDN and CDR2 FVKESK come from the germline V gene. The CDR3 DNA follows: TGTGCCAGCAGCATGGACAGGGGCTACGAGCAGTACTTC. This translates into CASSMDRGYEQYF.

The J gene is TRBJ2-5, the V gene TRBV27; 7 positions agree with TRBD1. The CDR3 covers 14 residues. Germline V CDR1 and CDR2: MNHEY, SMNVEV (reference sequence). V lost 3 bases and J lost 5; bases outside the gene matches: 6. The CDR3 region is CASSLLVTGETQYF. CDR3 nucleotides: TGTGCCAGCAGTTTGCTAGTGACAGGGGAGACCCAGTACTTC.

The chain joins TRBV15 to TRBJ2-5; TRBD2 aligns across 9 bases. The V gene's germline CDR1 is LNHNV and CDR2 YYDKDF (reference sequence). V shed 0 bases and J 4 bases; nucleotides not matched to a gene: 6. CDR3 length: 16 residues. The CDR3 nucleotides are TGTGCCACCAGCAGAGATTGGGCGGGGGGGCGAGAGACCCAGTACTTC. Residues: CATSRDWAGGRETQYF.

The chain has TRBV28 and TRBJ2-7; D is perhaps TRBD2 (5 bases). Germline CDR1 is MDHEN and CDR2 is SYDVKM. The CDR3 contains 12 residues. The ends were cut back, 4 bases at V and 3 bases at J, with 7 bases in the middle. The CDR3: CASSSGFYEQYF. For the CDR3, the DNA is TGTGCCAGCAGTTCGGGGTTCTACGAGCAGTACTTC.

The rearrangement joins TRBV5-1 to TRBJ2-7; D is uncertain. CDR1 and CDR2 (germline): SGHRS, YFSETQ. Trimming took 2 bases from V and 1 from J, leaving 19 bases between them. The length of the CDR3 is 17 residues. The CDR3, as DNA: TGCGCCAGCAGCTTACCAGCCCGCGGTGGCTCATCCTACGAGCAGTACTTC. This translates into CASSLPARGGSSYEQYF.